The 25 T cell receptor beta chains listed next were all sequenced from one sample in a study of shared clonotypes between healthy human individuals. Some clones are missing from TCRdb's copy, which holds only in-frame ones; the method was immunoSEQ multiplex PCR. The table shows 850,000 to 1,100,000 clones, with 60% to 85% occurring only once. Sequencing was performed on memory CD4+ T cells from PBMCs. Subset given: CD45RA-negative fraction. Every receptor here comes from a man aged 18-30 years in good health. Some clones in this sample may be carry-over from other donors' samples.

This clone was detected a few times. This chain uses TRBV5-1 with TRBJ2-3; D possibly corresponds to TRBD2 (5 bases). From germline, CDR1 is SGHRS and CDR2 YFSETQ. The V gene lost 6 bases and the J gene lost 1 base, with 12 bases spanning the gap. The CDR3 totals 14 residues. CDR3 nucleotides: TGCGCCAGCACTCCCGGGGTTGGCACAGATACGCAGTATTTT. Protein product: CASTPGVGTDTQYF.

The chain employs TRBV10-3 and TRBJ2-2; no clear D gene. Germline values: CDR1 ENHRY, CDR2 SYGVKD. CDR3 length: 15 amino acids. V dropped 4 bases and J dropped 6 bases, with 15 bases sitting between them. In nucleotides, the CDR3 is TGTGCCATCAGTGGGGATTACCGTCGTTCCGGGGAGCTGTTTTTT. This encodes CAISGDYRRSGELFF.

Only one count was recorded for this clone. V and J are TRBV23-1 and TRBJ1-1; 8 nucleotides agree with TRBD1. TRBV23-1 is sorted into the ORF group, with uncertain function. J was trimmed by 2 bases and V by 4 bases; bases with no gene match: 3. The CDR3 is made up of 14 amino acids. In nucleotides, the CDR3 is TGCGCCAGCAGTCCTGGACAGGGAAACACTGAAGCTTTCTTT. This encodes CASSPGQGNTEAFF.

The gene calls are TRBV11-1 and TRBJ2-7; 10 bases match TRBD2. Germline V lookup: CDR1 SGHAT, CDR2 FQDESV (reference sequence). V shed 5 bases, J shed 2 bases, and the junction held 6 bases outside the gene matches. CDR3 length equals 15 residues. The CDR3 is CASSPGLAETYEQYF. The DNA for the CDR3 is TGTGCCAGCAGCCCCGGACTAGCGGAAACCTACGAGCAGTACTTC.

Note on this clone: A much larger clone is a single base away; this may be a read error. The chain combines TRBV6-6 with TRBJ2-7, with D unclear. The V end lost 2 bases, the J end lost 6 bases, and 5 bases lay between the germline ends. The CDR3 spans 11 residues. CDR1 MNHNY and CDR2 SVGAGI come from the germline V gene (reference sequence). This chain's CDR3 is CASSYASEQYF. CDR3 nucleotide sequence: TGTGCCAGCAGTTACGCCTCCGAGCAGTACTTC.

This rearrangement joins TRBV27 to TRBJ2-3; tentatively, D is TRBD2 (5 bases). Trimming removed 6 bases at V and 4 bases at J, with 20 bases between. Per germline, CDR1 MNHEY and CDR2 SMNVEV (reference sequence). This CDR3 is 16 amino acids long. CDR3 residues: CASRPNPGIAPDTQYF. As DNA, the CDR3 is TGTGCCAGCAGACCAAACCCCGGGATAGCTCCAGATACGCAGTATTTT.

This chain joins TRBV7-2 and TRBJ1-3; TRBD1 aligns across 9 bases. The V gene's germline CDR1 is SGHTA and CDR2 FQGNSA. This CDR3 has 15 residues. V dropped 2 bases and J dropped 4; count of bases not matched to a gene: 3. The CDR3 sequence: CASSLYRGRGNTIYF. The CDR3, as DNA: TGTGCCAGCAGCTTATACAGGGGGCGAGGAAACACCATATATTTT.

The chain carries TRBV11-1 and TRBJ2-6, with TRBD2 as a possible D gene (5 bases). Trimming shortened V by 0 bases and J by 0 bases, and 12 bases separated the two germline ends. Germline V gene sequence: CDR1 SGHAT, CDR2 FQDESV (reference sequence). CDR3 length: 18 residues. CDR3 coding DNA: TGTGCCAGCAGCTTAGCGAAGCGGTTCAGCTCTGGGGCCAACGTCCTGACTTTC. Protein product: CASSLAKRFSSGANVLTF.

This clone was observed a few times. This sequence joins TRBV19 and TRBJ1-2; D remains unclear. The CDR3 spans 15 residues. Trimming left V 5 bases short and J 8 bases short, with 21 bases between. Germline CDR1 and CDR2: LNHDA and SQIVND (reference sequence). The DNA for the CDR3 is TGTGCCAGTAGTCTCACAACGGTCGTTGGCTACGGCTACACCTTC. It specifies CASSLTTVVGYGYTF.

About this clone: Other DNA sequences in the same sample also yield this CDR3. The V call is TRBV20-1, the J call TRBJ1-1; no reliable D call. CDR3 length: 11 amino acids. V dropped 1 base and J dropped 6 bases, with 6 bases sitting between them. Germline loops: CDR1 DFQATT, CDR2 SNEGSKA (reference sequence). The CDR3 spells CSARGGAEAFF. The CDR3 nucleotides are TGCAGTGCTAGAGGCGGCGCTGAAGCTTTCTTT.

The gene calls are TRBV5-1 and TRBJ2-1; 9 nucleotides align to TRBD2. CDR3 size: 19 residues. The germline CDR1 and CDR2 sequences are SGHRS and YFSETQ. Trimming removed 1 base from V and 2 bases from J; junction bases left unmatched: 13. The CDR3 DNA sequence: TGCGCCAGCAGCTTGACTCTACACGGCGGGAGGGGGGCCTACAATGAGCAGTTCTTC. This encodes CASSLTLHGGRGAYNEQFF.

V and J are TRBV15 and TRBJ1-1, with D hard to call. The CDR3 consists of 14 residues. The germline V and J ends were trimmed by 0 bases and 4 bases, with 9 bases remaining between them. The germline V gene encodes CDR1 LNHNV and CDR2 YYDKDF (reference sequence). The CDR3 sequence: CATSREVWGTEAFF. The CDR3 DNA sequence: TGTGCCACCAGCAGAGAGGTTTGGGGCACTGAAGCTTTCTTT.

The genes are TRBV5-1 and TRBJ2-2, with D possibly TRBD2 on 5 matching bases. This CDR3 has 16 amino acids. The germline CDR1 and CDR2 sequences are SGHRS and YFSETQ. Trimming removed 3 bases at V and 0 bases at J, with 12 bases between. The CDR3 nucleotides are TGCGCCAGCAGCTACGGGCCGGGATCGAACACCGGGGAGCTGTTTTTT. Protein sequence: CASSYGPGSNTGELFF.

The chain uses TRBV18 and TRBJ1-2; 12 bases match TRBD1. V lost 3 bases, J lost 8 bases, and 7 bases stayed unmatched. Per the germline V gene, CDR1 is KGHSH and CDR2 is LQKENI. CDR3 length: 15 amino acids. As DNA, the CDR3 is TGTGCCAGCTCACCCAGCCGGGACAGGGGGCTAGGCTACACCTTC. This codes for CASSPSRDRGLGYTF. Looking up the rest from reference TRBV18 and TRBJ1-2 gives the full variable domain: NAGVMQNPRHLVRRRGQEARLRCSPMKGHSHVYWYRQLPEEGLKFMVYLQKENIIDESGMPKERFSAEFPKEGPSILRIQQVVRGDSAAYFCASSPSRDRGLGYTFGSGTRLTVV.

This chain uses TRBV11-2 with TRBJ1-2; tentatively, D is TRBD1 (5 bases). V gave up 5 bases and J gave up 6 bases, with 22 bases separating them. CDR1 is SGHAT and CDR2 is FQNNGV in the germline V gene. The CDR3 has 16 amino acids. DNA of the CDR3: TGTGCCAGCAGCCCACTCCGTGGCAGGGCCCACGATGGCTACACCTTC. Encoded protein: CASSPLRGRAHDGYTF.

This clone was seen more than once but under ten times. V usage is TRBV19 and J usage is TRBJ2-2; possibly TRBD2 for D (6 bases). This CDR3 has 15 amino acids. The V gene's germline CDR1 is LNHDA and CDR2 SQIVND (reference sequence). Trimming removed 6 bases at V and 2 bases at J, with 13 bases between. CDR3 coding DNA: TGTGCCAGTAGCCTAGCGCGCATAAACACCGGGGAGCTGTTTTTT. This encodes CASSLARINTGELFF.

About this clone: Additional DNA sequences in this sample encode the identical CDR3. The chain recombines TRBV15 with TRBJ2-7; no clear D. V lost 0 bases to trimming and J lost 6 bases, with 6 bases between them. This CDR3 is 12 amino acids long. Germline V gives CDR1 LNHNV, CDR2 YYDKDF (reference sequence). The CDR3 DNA sequence: TGTGCCACCAGCAGAGATTCGGGCGAGCAGTACTTC. It translates to CATSRDSGEQYF.

The V and J genes are TRBV7-3 and TRBJ1-2; TRBD1 matches at 7 bases. The CDR3 totals 13 residues. V lost 2 bases to trimming and J lost 3 bases; unmatched junction nucleotides: 0. CDR1 and CDR2 from the germline V gene are SGHTA and FQGTGA. The CDR3 DNA sequence: TGTGCCAGCAGCTTAGACAGGGACTATGGCTACACCTTC. Protein product: CASSLDRDYGYTF.

The chain links TRBV9 to TRBJ2-2, with D possibly being TRBD1 (5 bases). The V gene lost 0 bases and the J gene lost 5 bases, with 17 bases spanning the gap. The CDR3 contains 17 residues. CDR1 is SGDLS and CDR2 is YYNGEE in the germline V gene. This chain's CDR3 is CASSVGWGVPRTGELFF. The CDR3 bases are TGTGCCAGCAGCGTAGGGTGGGGCGTCCCGAGAACCGGGGAGCTGTTTTTT.

The gene calls are TRBV7-9 and TRBJ2-5, with a possible D match to TRBD2 (6 bases). The V end was cut by 6 bases, the J end by 6 bases, with 23 bases between. Germline values: CDR1 SEHNR, CDR2 FQNEAQ (reference sequence). The CDR3 is 16 residues long. CDR3 loop: CASSSPRGTFLQTQYF. CDR3 sequence (DNA): TGTGCCAGCAGTTCTCCCCGGGGGACCTTTCTTCAGACCCAGTACTTC.

The rearrangement links TRBV19 to TRBJ1-5; TRBD1 aligns across 7 bases. After removal of 0 bases from V and 7 bases from J, the junction contained 6 bases not matched to a gene. The CDR3 runs to 15 residues. Per the germline V gene, CDR1 is LNHDA and CDR2 is SQIVND (reference sequence). The CDR3 nucleotides read TGTGCCAGTAGTATAGAGTCGACAGGGATCCAGCCCCAGCATTTT. Amino acids: CASSIESTGIQPQHF. The full variable domain, its missing parts supplied by reference TRBV19 and TRBJ1-5, is DGGITQSPKYLFRKEGQNVTLSCEQNLNHDAMYWYRQDPGQGLRLIYYSQIVNDFQKGDIAEGYSVSREKKESFPLTVTSAQKNPTAFYLCASSIESTGIQPQHFGDGTRLSIL.

The rearrangement joins TRBV20-1 to TRBJ2-1, with D possibly TRBD2 on 5 matching bases. CDR3 length: 11 amino acids. Germline CDR1 DFQATT, CDR2 SNEGSKA (reference sequence). Trimming removed 0 bases from V and 12 bases from J, with 9 bases in between. This CDR3 reads CSARDEGGQFF. CDR3 coding DNA: TGCAGTGCTAGAGATGAGGGTGGGCAGTTCTTC.

This clone was seen a few times. V usage is TRBV2 and J usage is TRBJ2-5; TRBD1 aligns across 7 bases. CDR3 length: 14 amino acids. V shed 6 bases and J 3 bases; nucleotides not matched to a gene: 7. Germline-derived CDR1 and CDR2 are SNHLY and FYNNEI. The CDR3 here is CASRSRTGEETQYF. CDR3 sequence (DNA): TGTGCCAGCAGGTCTCGGACAGGAGAAGAGACCCAGTACTTC.

The chain employs TRBV6-1 and TRBJ2-7, with 8 bases aligning to TRBD1. The CDR3 spans 14 residues. Germline lookup yields CDR1 MNHNS and CDR2 SASEGT. The junction had 8 bases not matched to a gene; V was cut back by 5 bases and J by 5 bases. Here the CDR3 DNA reads TGTGCCAGCAGTAACCGCAGGGGGCCGAACGAGCAGTACTTC. Translated: CASSNRRGPNEQYF.

The chain links TRBV29-1 to TRBJ2-2; D possibly corresponds to TRBD2 (5 bases). Trimming shortened V by 4 bases and J by 2 bases, and 11 bases separated the two germline ends. Germline V gene data show CDR1 as SQVTM and CDR2 as ANQGSEA. This CDR3 has 14 amino acids. The CDR3 is CSVAFSVNTGELFF. CDR3 coding DNA: TGCAGCGTTGCCTTTAGCGTTAACACCGGGGAGCTGTTTTTT.